This is a list of T cell receptor beta chains from one sample in a study of T cells in Graves' hyperthyroidism and ophthalmopathy. One entry per CDR3 protein results from TCRdb running MiXCR on the multiplex PCR reads. The sample contains under 650,000 distinct CDR3 sequences, about 16% of which appear only once. The specimen sequenced was blood. Source of these receptors: a woman in her 30s with Graves' hyperthyroidism. Each CDR3 is given with its conserved first and last residue. A D gene is named only where the DNA matches it firmly. Clone size is shown for a subset of rows, as once, few, many or a class of expanded clone.

d_call: -
clone_size: few
j_call: TRBJ2-7
v_call: TRBV29-1
cdr3_nt: TGCAGCGCCAAGCCGGACACTAACTACGAGCAGTACTTC
cdr3_aa: CSAKPDTNYEQYF

d_call: -
clone_size: many
j_call: TRBJ1-3
v_call: TRBV3-1
cdr3_nt: TGTGCCAGCAGGCGACAAAACTCTGGAAACACCATATATTTT
cdr3_aa: CASRRQNSGNTIYF

d_call: -
clone_size: many
j_call: TRBJ1-5
v_call: TRBV28
cdr3_nt: TGTGCCAGCAGAGGCACGTGGGAGTACAGCAATCAGCCCCAGCATTTT
cdr3_aa: CASRGTWEYSNQPQHF

d_call: -
clone_size: few
j_call: TRBJ1-5
v_call: TRBV15
cdr3_nt: TGTGCCACCAGCAGAGATATGGGGATCCAGCCCCAGCATTTT
cdr3_aa: CATSRDMGIQPQHF

d_call: -
clone_size: few
j_call: TRBJ2-1
v_call: TRBV7-7
cdr3_nt: TGTGCTAGCAGCCCCGGGCCCGCGGATGAGCAGTTCTTC
cdr3_aa: CASSPGPADEQFF

d_call: TRBD2
clone_size: -
j_call: TRBJ2-5
v_call: TRBV30
cdr3_nt: TGTGCCTGGGGCGGGGGACTAGCGGGGGAAGAGACCCAGTACTTC
cdr3_aa: CAWGGGLAGEETQYF

d_call: -
clone_size: -
j_call: TRBJ2-7
v_call: TRBV24-1
cdr3_nt: TGTGCCACCAGTGATTTCGGCTTCGAGCAGTACTTC
cdr3_aa: CATSDFGFEQYF

d_call: -
clone_size: many
j_call: TRBJ2-2
v_call: TRBV19
cdr3_nt: TGTGCCAGTAGCAGACGGACAGATAACACCGGGGAGCTGTTTTTT
cdr3_aa: CASSRRTDNTGELFF

d_call: TRBD1
clone_size: many
j_call: TRBJ2-1
v_call: TRBV18
cdr3_nt: TGTGCCAGCTCACCACCGACAGGGGCCTCCTACAATGAGCAGTTCTTC
cdr3_aa: CASSPPTGASYNEQFF

d_call: -
clone_size: -
j_call: TRBJ2-2
v_call: TRBV19
cdr3_nt: TGTGCCAGTATGAGGATTGCGAACACCGGGGAGCTGTTTTTT
cdr3_aa: CASMRIANTGELFF

d_call: -
clone_size: many
j_call: TRBJ2-1
v_call: TRBV20-1
cdr3_nt: TGCAGTGCTAGAGATTCCGCGACACAGGACAATGAGCAGTTCTTC
cdr3_aa: CSARDSATQDNEQFF

d_call: -
clone_size: many
j_call: TRBJ1-1
v_call: TRBV20-1
cdr3_nt: TGCAGTGCTAGAGATCCGAGGGGGAACACTGAAGCTTTCTTT
cdr3_aa: CSARDPRGNTEAFF

d_call: TRBD2
clone_size: many
j_call: TRBJ2-7
v_call: TRBV2
cdr3_nt: TGTGCCAGCAGTGAGCAACTAGCGTTCCACGAGCAGTACTTC
cdr3_aa: CASSEQLAFHEQYF

d_call: -
clone_size: few
j_call: TRBJ1-1
v_call: TRBV20-1
cdr3_nt: TGCAGTGCACAAGCCGGTCCTAAGAACACTGAAGCTTTCTTT
cdr3_aa: CSAQAGPKNTEAFF

d_call: TRBD2
clone_size: few
j_call: TRBJ2-3
v_call: TRBV7-3
cdr3_nt: TGTGCCAGCAGTGACTTGGGCGGGAGTGCAGATACGCAGTATTTT
cdr3_aa: CASSDLGGSADTQYF

d_call: -
clone_size: many
j_call: TRBJ2-2
v_call: TRBV12-3/TRBV12-4
cdr3_nt: TGTGCCAGCAGCCCGGAGGTCGGGGAGCTGTTTTTT
cdr3_aa: CASSPEVGELFF

d_call: TRBD2
clone_size: -
j_call: TRBJ2-5
v_call: TRBV29-1
cdr3_nt: TGCAGCTTCGGGGAAGCTTCTAGCGGTCGAGAGACCCAGTACTTC
cdr3_aa: CSFGEASSGRETQYF

d_call: TRBD2
clone_size: many
j_call: TRBJ2-5
v_call: TRBV20-1
cdr3_nt: TGCAGTGCACCGGGACTAGTATACGAGACCCAGTACTTC
cdr3_aa: CSAPGLVYETQYF

d_call: -
clone_size: -
j_call: TRBJ1-2
v_call: TRBV20-1
cdr3_nt: TGCAGTGTTCTAGGGGATAACTATGGCTACACCTTC
cdr3_aa: CSVLGDNYGYTF

d_call: -
clone_size: -
j_call: TRBJ1-6
v_call: TRBV30
cdr3_nt: TGTGCCTGGAGTAAGGGGGTCCAATCACCCCTCCACTTT
cdr3_aa: CAWSKGVQSPLHF

d_call: -
clone_size: -
j_call: TRBJ2-7
v_call: TRBV28
cdr3_nt: TGTGCCATCAGTGAGGGGGGACGCTGGGGCGAGCAGTACTTC
cdr3_aa: CAISEGGRWGEQYF

d_call: -
clone_size: few
j_call: TRBJ1-2
v_call: TRBV5-1
cdr3_nt: TGCGCCAGCGCCACCCGGAGAGGGACCAACTATGGCTACACCTTC
cdr3_aa: CASATRRGTNYGYTF

d_call: TRBD1
clone_size: many
j_call: TRBJ1-5
v_call: TRBV20-1
cdr3_nt: TGCAGTGCTATAGGGGGCTCTGTTCAGCCCCAGCATTTT
cdr3_aa: CSAIGGSVQPQHF

d_call: TRBD1
clone_size: few
j_call: TRBJ2-7
v_call: TRBV11-2
cdr3_nt: TGTGCCAGCAGCTTTCGCGGACAGGGGGTCTACGAGCAGTACTTC
cdr3_aa: CASSFRGQGVYEQYF

d_call: -
clone_size: few
j_call: TRBJ1-2
v_call: TRBV14
cdr3_nt: TGTGCCAGCAGCCAAGAAGCCGGCGGCTACTATGGCTACACCTTC
cdr3_aa: CASSQEAGGYYGYTF

d_call: -
clone_size: -
j_call: TRBJ2-3
v_call: TRBV6-2/TRBV6-3
cdr3_nt: TGTGCCAGCAGCCCCTGGATTCTCACAGATACGCGGTATTTT
cdr3_aa: CASSPWILTDTRYF

d_call: -
clone_size: many
j_call: TRBJ2-3
v_call: TRBV4-3
cdr3_nt: TGCGCCAGCAGCCAAGAGCAGAGCACAGATACGCAGTATTTT
cdr3_aa: CASSQEQSTDTQYF

d_call: TRBD1
clone_size: few
j_call: TRBJ2-2
v_call: TRBV7-9
cdr3_nt: TGTGCCAGCAGTTTCGACAGGGGAGGCACCGGGGAGCTGTTTTTT
cdr3_aa: CASSFDRGGTGELFF

d_call: -
clone_size: -
j_call: TRBJ2-2
v_call: TRBV15
cdr3_nt: TGTGCCACCTCGAGCCCCGGGGAGCTGTTTTTT
cdr3_aa: CATSSPGELFF

d_call: TRBD1
clone_size: many
j_call: TRBJ1-2
v_call: TRBV5-6
cdr3_nt: TGTGCCAGCAGCTTAAATCTCGACAGGGTCTATGGCTACACCTTC
cdr3_aa: CASSLNLDRVYGYTF

d_call: TRBD2
clone_size: few
j_call: TRBJ2-1
v_call: TRBV27
cdr3_nt: TGTGCCAGCAGTTTATACATCCTAGCGGGCAATGAGCAGTTCTTC
cdr3_aa: CASSLYILAGNEQFF

d_call: -
clone_size: many
j_call: TRBJ2-3
v_call: TRBV28
cdr3_nt: TGTGCCAGCGTCCAGGGCGGTTCTAGCACAGATACGCAGTATTTT
cdr3_aa: CASVQGGSSTDTQYF

d_call: TRBD1
clone_size: few
j_call: TRBJ2-3
v_call: TRBV20-1
cdr3_nt: TGCAGTGTCATCCGACAGGGAATAGATACGCAGTATTTT
cdr3_aa: CSVIRQGIDTQYF

d_call: -
clone_size: many
j_call: TRBJ1-2
v_call: TRBV30
cdr3_nt: TGTGCCTGGAGTCCGGACAGTCTGGTGGGCTACACCTTC
cdr3_aa: CAWSPDSLVGYTF

d_call: TRBD2
clone_size: -
j_call: TRBJ2-7
v_call: TRBV9
cdr3_nt: TGTGCCAGCTCTTTTAGCGGGAGGGCCGGCGACGAGCAGTACTTC
cdr3_aa: CASSFSGRAGDEQYF

d_call: -
clone_size: many
j_call: TRBJ1-1
v_call: TRBV12-3/TRBV12-4
cdr3_nt: TGTGCCAGCAGTAGGGGCAGACAGGTTAACACTGAAGCTTTCTTT
cdr3_aa: CASSRGRQVNTEAFF

d_call: TRBD1
clone_size: many
j_call: TRBJ2-7
v_call: TRBV7-2
cdr3_nt: TGTGCCAGCAGCCCTGTGGCGGACGGGACAGTACCCTACGAGCAGTACTTC
cdr3_aa: CASSPVADGTVPYEQYF

d_call: -
clone_size: many
j_call: TRBJ2-7
v_call: TRBV20-1
cdr3_nt: TGCAGTGCTAGAGGGAGCGCTCTCAGCTCCTACGAGCAGTACTTC
cdr3_aa: CSARGSALSSYEQYF

d_call: -
clone_size: -
j_call: TRBJ1-4
v_call: TRBV7-2
cdr3_nt: TGTGCCAGCAGCCAGACAAGTCTTAATGAAAAACTGTTTTTT
cdr3_aa: CASSQTSLNEKLFF

d_call: -
clone_size: -
j_call: TRBJ2-3
v_call: TRBV5-5
cdr3_nt: TGTGCCAGCAGCTTGTCTCAGGATCATACGCAGTATTTT
cdr3_aa: CASSLSQDHTQYF

d_call: TRBD1
clone_size: -
j_call: TRBJ1-6
v_call: TRBV6-2/TRBV6-3
cdr3_nt: TGTGCCAGCACGAGGGACAGCAACTATTCACCCCTCCACTTT
cdr3_aa: CASTRDSNYSPLHF

d_call: -
clone_size: many
j_call: TRBJ1-3
v_call: TRBV30
cdr3_nt: TGTGCCTGGAGTGTCTATAGGTCTGGAAACACCATATATTTT
cdr3_aa: CAWSVYRSGNTIYF

d_call: -
clone_size: many
j_call: TRBJ1-1
v_call: TRBV6-2/TRBV6-3
cdr3_nt: TGTGCCAGCAGTTACTCTAAGGGATTCACTGAAGCTTTCTTT
cdr3_aa: CASSYSKGFTEAFF

d_call: -
clone_size: many
j_call: TRBJ1-4
v_call: TRBV7-2
cdr3_nt: TGTGCCAGCAGAAATTGGGATGCGGAAAAACTGTTTTTT
cdr3_aa: CASRNWDAEKLFF